Listed below are T cell receptor beta chains from one sample, sequenced in a study of CD8+ T cells in alopecia areata. Sequenced by immunoSEQ multiplex PCR; TCRdb stores in-frame clones only, minus some. The repertoire has roughly 200,000 clones, approximately 60% of them found once; the top ten carry less than 4%. The input for sequencing was CD4+ T cells sorted from blood, taken at week 4, from a patient treated with tofacitinib. Receptors were obtained from a human donor with alopecia areata. Each CDR3 is given without its conserved first and last residue. A D gene is named only where the DNA matches it firmly.

d_gene	v_gene	CDR3aa
.	TRBV30	AWRGRDTQY
.	TRBV9	ASSARDGPYEQY
.	TRBV12-5	ASARPGSRTYNEQF
TRBD1	TRBV11-2	ASSAKDRGNTIY
.	TRBV5-1	ASSLLDEQF
.	TRBV18	ASSPEVRANSEAF
TRBD1	TRBV7-2	ASSSYGDRGQGGYT
.	TRBV5-1	ASSLEGRGNEKLF
.	TRBV30	AWSENRRTGELF
.	TRBV19	ASSTGTSETQY
.	TRBV1	TSSQAAGYEQY
.	TRBV6-6	ASSFPGEGNTIY
.	TRBV23-1	ASSHGGDTEAF
.	TRBV30	AWSSDSNQPQH
.	TRBV28	ASSLLRDFQETQY
TRBD1	TRBV10-3	AISELGAGGDGYT